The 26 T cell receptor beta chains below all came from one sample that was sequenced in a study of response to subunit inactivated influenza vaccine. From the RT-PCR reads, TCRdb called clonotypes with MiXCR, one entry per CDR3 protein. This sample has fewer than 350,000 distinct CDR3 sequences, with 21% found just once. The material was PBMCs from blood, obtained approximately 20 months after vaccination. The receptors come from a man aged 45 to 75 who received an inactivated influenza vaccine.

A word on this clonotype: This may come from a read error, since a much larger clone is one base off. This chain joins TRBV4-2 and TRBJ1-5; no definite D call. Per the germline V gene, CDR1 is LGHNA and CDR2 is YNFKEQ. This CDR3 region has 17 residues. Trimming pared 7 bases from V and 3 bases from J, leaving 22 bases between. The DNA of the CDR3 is TGTGCCAGCAACCTTACAAGCGAGAGGTCCTACAATCAGCCCCAGCATTTT. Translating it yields CASNLTSERSYNQPQHF.

CDR3 in amino acids: CASSYRRLAGVYEQYF. The CDR3 nucleotides are TGTGCCAGCTCTTATAGGAGACTAGCGGGAGTCTACGAGCAGTACTTC. This chain uses TRBV18 with TRBJ2-7; TRBD2 matches 12 bases. There are 16 residues in the CDR3. The germline V gene has CDR1 KGHSH and CDR2 LQKENI. Trimming took 6 bases from V and 3 from J; bases not matched to a gene: 9.

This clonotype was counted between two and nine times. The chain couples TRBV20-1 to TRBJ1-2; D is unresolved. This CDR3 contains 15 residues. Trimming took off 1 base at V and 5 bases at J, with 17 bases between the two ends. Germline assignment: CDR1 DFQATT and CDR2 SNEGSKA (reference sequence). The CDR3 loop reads CSARVAEGLGYGYTF. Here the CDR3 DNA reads TGCAGTGCTAGAGTGGCGGAAGGGCTGGGGTATGGCTACACCTTC.

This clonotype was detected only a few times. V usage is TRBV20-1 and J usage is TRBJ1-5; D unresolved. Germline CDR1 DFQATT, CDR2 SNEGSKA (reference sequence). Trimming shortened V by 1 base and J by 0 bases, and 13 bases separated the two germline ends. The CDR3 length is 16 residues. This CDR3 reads CSARGVGPYSNQPQHF. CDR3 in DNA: TGCAGTGCTAGAGGGGTTGGGCCCTATAGCAATCAGCCCCAGCATTTT.

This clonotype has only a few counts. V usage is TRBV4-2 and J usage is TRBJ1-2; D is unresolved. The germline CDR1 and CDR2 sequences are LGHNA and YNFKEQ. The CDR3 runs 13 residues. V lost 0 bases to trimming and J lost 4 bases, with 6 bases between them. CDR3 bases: TGTGCCAGCAGCCAAGAAAGATTCTATGGCTACACCTTC. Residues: CASSQERFYGYTF.

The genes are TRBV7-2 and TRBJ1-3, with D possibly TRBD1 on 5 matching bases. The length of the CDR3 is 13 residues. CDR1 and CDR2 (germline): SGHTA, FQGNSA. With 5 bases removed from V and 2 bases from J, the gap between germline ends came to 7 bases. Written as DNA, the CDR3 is TGTGCCAGCAGCACGACAGCTGGAAACACCATATATTTT. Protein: CASSTTAGNTIYF.

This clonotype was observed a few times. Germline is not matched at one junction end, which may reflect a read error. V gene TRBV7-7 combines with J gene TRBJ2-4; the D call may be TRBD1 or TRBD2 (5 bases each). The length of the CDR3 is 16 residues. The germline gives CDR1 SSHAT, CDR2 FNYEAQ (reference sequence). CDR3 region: CASSPRRGEAKNIQYF. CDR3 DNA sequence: TGTGCTAGCAGCCCCCGTAGAGGGGAAGCCAAAAACATTCAGTACTTC.

The CDR3 sequence: CASSSGRYGYTF. The CDR3 DNA reads TGTGCCAGCAGCTCAGGACGGTATGGCTACACCTTC. The chain couples TRBV7-2 to TRBJ1-2; D is uncertain. CDR1 SGHTA and CDR2 FQGNSA come from the germline V gene. The CDR3 is 12 amino acids. V lost 4 bases, J lost 5 bases, and 8 bases lay in between.

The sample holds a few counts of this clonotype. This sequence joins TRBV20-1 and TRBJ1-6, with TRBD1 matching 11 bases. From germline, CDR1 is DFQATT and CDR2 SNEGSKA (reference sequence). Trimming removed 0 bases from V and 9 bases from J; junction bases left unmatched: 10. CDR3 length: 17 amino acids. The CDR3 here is CSARDFGDRGSVSPLHF. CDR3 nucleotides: TGCAGTGCTAGAGATTTCGGGGACAGGGGGTCGGTTTCACCCCTCCACTTT.

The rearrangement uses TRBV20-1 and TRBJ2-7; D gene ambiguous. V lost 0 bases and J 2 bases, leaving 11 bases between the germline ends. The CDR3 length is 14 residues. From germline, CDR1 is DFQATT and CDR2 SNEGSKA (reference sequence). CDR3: CSAREPDIAYEQYF. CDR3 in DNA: TGCAGTGCTAGAGAGCCTGACATCGCCTACGAGCAGTACTTC.

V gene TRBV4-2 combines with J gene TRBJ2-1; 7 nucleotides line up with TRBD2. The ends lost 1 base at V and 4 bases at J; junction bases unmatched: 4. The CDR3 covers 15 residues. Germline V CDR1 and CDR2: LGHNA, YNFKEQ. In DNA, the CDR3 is TGTGCCAGCAGCCAAGTGGGGGGGACTTACAATGAGCAGTTCTTC. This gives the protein CASSQVGGTYNEQFF.

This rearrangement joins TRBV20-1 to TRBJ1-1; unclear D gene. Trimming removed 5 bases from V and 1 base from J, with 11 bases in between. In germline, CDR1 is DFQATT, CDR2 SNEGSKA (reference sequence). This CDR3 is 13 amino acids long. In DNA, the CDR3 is TGCAGTGCTGATGACACCTCGAACACTGAAGCTTTCTTT. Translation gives CSADDTSNTEAFF.

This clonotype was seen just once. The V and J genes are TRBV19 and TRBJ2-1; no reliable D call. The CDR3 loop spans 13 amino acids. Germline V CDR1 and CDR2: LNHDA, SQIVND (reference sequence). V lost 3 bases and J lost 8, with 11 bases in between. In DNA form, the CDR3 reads TGTGCCAGTAGTATCGGCGAGAGGTATGAGCAGTTCTTC. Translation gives CASSIGERYEQFF.

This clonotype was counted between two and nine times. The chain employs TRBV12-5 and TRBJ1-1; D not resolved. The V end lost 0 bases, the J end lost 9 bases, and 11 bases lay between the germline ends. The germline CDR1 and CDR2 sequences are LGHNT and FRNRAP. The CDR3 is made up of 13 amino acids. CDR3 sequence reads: CASGLVRSPKAFF. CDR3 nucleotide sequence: TGTGCTAGTGGTTTGGTAAGATCCCCAAAAGCTTTCTTT.

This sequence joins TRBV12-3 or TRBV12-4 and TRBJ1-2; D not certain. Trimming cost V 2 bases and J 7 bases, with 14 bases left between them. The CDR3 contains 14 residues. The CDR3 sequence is CASSLLLRASGYTF. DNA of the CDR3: TGTGCCAGCAGTTTACTTTTAAGGGCGTCTGGCTACACCTTC.

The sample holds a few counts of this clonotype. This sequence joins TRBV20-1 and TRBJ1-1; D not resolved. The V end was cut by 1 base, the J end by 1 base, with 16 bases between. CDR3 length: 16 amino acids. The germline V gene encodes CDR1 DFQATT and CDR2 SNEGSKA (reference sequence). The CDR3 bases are TGCAGTGCTAGAGGATTCAAGGAGGTGCAGAACACTGAAGCTTTCTTT. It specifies CSARGFKEVQNTEAFF.

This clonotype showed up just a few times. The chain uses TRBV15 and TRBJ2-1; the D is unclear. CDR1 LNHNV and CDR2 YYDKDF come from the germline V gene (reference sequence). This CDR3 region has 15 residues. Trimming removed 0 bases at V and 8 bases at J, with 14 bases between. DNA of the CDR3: TGTGCCACCAGCAGAGACGGCGAAACTACCCATGAGCAGTTCTTC. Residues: CATSRDGETTHEQFF.

The CDR3 nucleotides are TGCGCCAGCAGCCAAGTCTCTGGGGCCCAGTACTTC. Amino acids: CASSQVSGAQYF. V is TRBV4-1 and J is TRBJ2-5; no clear D. Trimming took 1 base from V and 9 from J, leaving 9 bases between them. The germline V gene has CDR1 MGHRA and CDR2 YSYEKL. The CDR3 consists of 12 residues.

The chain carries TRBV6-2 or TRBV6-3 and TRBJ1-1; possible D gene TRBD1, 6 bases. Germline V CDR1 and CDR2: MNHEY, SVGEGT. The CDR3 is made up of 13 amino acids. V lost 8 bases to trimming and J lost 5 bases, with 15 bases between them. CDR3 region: CASGSGGRTEAFF. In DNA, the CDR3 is TGTGCCAGCGGAAGTGGGGGCCGGACTGAAGCTTTCTTT.

CDR3 sequence: CASSPNSGLEQYF. The DNA of the CDR3 is TGCGCCAGCAGCCCCAACTCGGGTCTTGAGCAGTACTTC. V and J are TRBV4-1 and TRBJ2-7; D call uncertain. Germline V gives CDR1 MGHRA, CDR2 YSYEKL. The V end was cut by 4 bases, the J end by 7 bases, with 14 bases between. The length of the CDR3 is 13 residues.

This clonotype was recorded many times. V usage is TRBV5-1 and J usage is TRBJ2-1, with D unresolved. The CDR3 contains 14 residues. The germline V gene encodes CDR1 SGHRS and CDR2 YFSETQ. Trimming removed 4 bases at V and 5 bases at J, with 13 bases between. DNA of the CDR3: TGCGCCAGCAGCCCTTCCTCGCTAAACAATGAGCAGTTCTTC. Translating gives CASSPSSLNNEQFF.

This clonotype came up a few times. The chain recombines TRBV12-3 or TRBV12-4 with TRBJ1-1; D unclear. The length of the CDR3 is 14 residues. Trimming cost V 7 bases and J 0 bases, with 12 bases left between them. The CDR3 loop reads CASNVRGMNTEAFF. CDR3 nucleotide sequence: TGTGCCAGCAACGTGAGAGGAATGAACACTGAAGCTTTCTTT.

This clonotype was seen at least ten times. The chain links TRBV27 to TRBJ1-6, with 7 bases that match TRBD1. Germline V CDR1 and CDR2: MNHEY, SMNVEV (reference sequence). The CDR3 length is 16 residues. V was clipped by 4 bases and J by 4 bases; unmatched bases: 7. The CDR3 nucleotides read TGTGCCAGCAGTTCCTCCGGGACAGCTTATAATTCACCCCTCCACTTT. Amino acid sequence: CASSSSGTAYNSPLHF.

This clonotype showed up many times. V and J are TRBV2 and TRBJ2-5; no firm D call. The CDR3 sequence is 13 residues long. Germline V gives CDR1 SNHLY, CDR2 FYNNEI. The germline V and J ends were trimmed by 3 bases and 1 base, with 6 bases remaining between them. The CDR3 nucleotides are TGTGCCAGCAGTGAGTTTTCCCAAGAGACCCAGTACTTC. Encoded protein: CASSEFSQETQYF. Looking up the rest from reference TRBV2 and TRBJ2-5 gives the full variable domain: EPEVTQTPSHQVTQMGQEVILRCVPISNHLYFYWYRQILGQKVEFLVSFYNNEISEKSEIFDDQFSVERPDGSNFTLKIRSTKLEDSAMYFCASSEFSQETQYFGPGTRLLVL.

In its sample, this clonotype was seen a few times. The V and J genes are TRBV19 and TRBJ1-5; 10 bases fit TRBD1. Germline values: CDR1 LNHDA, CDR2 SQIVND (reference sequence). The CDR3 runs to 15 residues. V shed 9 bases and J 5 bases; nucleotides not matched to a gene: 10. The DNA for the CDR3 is TGTGCCAGCAAGGACCGGGACAGGGGTTATCAGCCCCAGCATTTT. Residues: CASKDRDRGYQPQHF. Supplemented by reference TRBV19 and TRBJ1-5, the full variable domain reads DGGITQSPKYLFRKEGQNVTLSCEQNLNHDAMYWYRQDPGQGLRLIYYSQIVNDFQKGDIAEGYSVSREKKESFPLTVTSAQKNPTAFYLCASKDRDRGYQPQHFGDGTRLSIL.

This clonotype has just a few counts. This CDR3 reads CASSSGQGENTIYF. The DNA of the CDR3 is TGCGCCAGCAGCTCGGGACAGGGCGAAAACACCATATATTTT. The genes are TRBV5-1 and TRBJ1-3, with 9 bases lining up with TRBD1. The germline gives CDR1 SGHRS, CDR2 YFSETQ. The CDR3 runs to 14 residues. The trim removed 3 bases at V and 6 bases at J, leaving 4 bases unmatched.